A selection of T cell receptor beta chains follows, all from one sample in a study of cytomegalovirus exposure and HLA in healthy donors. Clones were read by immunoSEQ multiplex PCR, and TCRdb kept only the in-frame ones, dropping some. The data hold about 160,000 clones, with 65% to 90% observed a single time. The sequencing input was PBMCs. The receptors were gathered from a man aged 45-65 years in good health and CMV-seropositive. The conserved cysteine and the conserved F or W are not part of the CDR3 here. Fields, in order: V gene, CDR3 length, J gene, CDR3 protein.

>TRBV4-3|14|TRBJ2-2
ASSHEATGSTGELF
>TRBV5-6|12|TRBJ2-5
ASSLLAPGGAQY
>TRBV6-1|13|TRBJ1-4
ASSEVTGSNEKLF
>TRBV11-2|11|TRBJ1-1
ASSFAGDTEAF
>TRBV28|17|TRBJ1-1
ASSHPSGVSWGMNTEAF
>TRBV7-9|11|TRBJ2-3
ASSGQGGDTQY
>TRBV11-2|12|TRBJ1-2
ASSTGQGDYGYT
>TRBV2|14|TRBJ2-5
ASSESSGALSYEQY
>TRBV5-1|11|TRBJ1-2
ASSLGQNYGYT
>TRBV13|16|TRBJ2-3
ASSLRLRGEVGTDTQY
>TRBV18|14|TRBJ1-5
ASSPKGDISNQPQH
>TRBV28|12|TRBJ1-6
ASSLYVGPAPLH
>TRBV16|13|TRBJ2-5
ASSPWTGDQHTQY
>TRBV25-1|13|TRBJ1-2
ASSEGAQGIGGYT
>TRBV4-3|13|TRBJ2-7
ASSQVGGLAYEQY
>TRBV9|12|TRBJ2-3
ASGQTHGSDTQY
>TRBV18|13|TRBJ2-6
ASSPLAERANVLT
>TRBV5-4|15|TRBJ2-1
DSSWGRETSVYNKQF
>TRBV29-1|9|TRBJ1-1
SDYGREAAF
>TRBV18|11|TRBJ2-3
ASSLSSTDTQY
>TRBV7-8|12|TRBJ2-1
ASSQGISYNEQF
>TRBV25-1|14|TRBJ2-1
ASSGSARGRRNEQF
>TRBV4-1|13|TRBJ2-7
ASSQGQGASYEQY
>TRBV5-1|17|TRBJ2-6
ASNPTPDSYLTPANVLT
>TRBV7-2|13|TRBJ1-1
ASSKRQGGNTEAF
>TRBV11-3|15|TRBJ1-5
ASSSILQGTYNQPQH
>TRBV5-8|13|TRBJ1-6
ASSRGGPPSSPLH
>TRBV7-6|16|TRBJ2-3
ASSPPRLAEDRTDTQY
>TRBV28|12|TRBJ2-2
ASSFNRATGELF
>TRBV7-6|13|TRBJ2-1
ASSWTSGRYNEQF
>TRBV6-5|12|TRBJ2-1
ASSSQLAPNEQF
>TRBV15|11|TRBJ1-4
ATSRDRNEKLF
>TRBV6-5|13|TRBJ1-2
ASSYGQEAIYGYT
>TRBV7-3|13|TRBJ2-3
ASSSSGRNTDTQY
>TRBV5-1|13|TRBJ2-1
ASSLAMGLAGSLF
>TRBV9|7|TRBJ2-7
ASTRAQD
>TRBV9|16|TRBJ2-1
ASSVTVGRTGEFNEQF
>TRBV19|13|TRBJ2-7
ASSISGQGTYEQY
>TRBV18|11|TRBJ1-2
ASSPGQNYGYT
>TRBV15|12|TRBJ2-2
ATSPRDGGGELF
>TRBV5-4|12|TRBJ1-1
ASSRGNINTEAF
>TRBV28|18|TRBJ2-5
ASSFIPAGTSGSRQETQY
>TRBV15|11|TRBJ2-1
ATSRGQDNEQF
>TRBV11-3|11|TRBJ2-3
ASSPRGTDTQY
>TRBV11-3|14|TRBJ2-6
ASSSQTVPGANVLT
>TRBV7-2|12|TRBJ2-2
ASSQTGNTGELF
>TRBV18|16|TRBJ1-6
ASSPRFQDRTRNSPLH
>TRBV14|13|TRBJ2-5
ASSLTGTRGETQY
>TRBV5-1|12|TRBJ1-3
ASSTGFEGNTIY
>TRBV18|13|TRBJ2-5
ASSPPGQGTETQY
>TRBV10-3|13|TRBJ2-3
AISDVTGGSDTQY
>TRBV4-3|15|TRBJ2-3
ASSQDGAGGPTDTQY
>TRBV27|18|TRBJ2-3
ASSNEGTSGRVPSTDTQY
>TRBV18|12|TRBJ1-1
ASSPEGANTEAF
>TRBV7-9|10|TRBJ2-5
ASSLAAATQY
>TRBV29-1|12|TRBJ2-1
SAPGGGSRNEQF
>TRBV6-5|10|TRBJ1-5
ASGGRNQPQH
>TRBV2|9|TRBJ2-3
ASSRRDTQY